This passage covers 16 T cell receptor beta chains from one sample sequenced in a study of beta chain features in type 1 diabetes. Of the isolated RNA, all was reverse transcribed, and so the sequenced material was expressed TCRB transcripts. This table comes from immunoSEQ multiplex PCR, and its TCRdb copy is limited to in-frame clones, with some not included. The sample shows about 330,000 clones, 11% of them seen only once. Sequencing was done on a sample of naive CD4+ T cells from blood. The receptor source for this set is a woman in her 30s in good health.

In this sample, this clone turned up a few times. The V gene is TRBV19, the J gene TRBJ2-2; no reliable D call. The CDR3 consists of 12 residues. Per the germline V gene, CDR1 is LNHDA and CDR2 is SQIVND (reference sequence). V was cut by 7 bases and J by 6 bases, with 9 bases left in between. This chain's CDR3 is CASNPPAGELFF. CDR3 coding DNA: TGTGCCAGTAACCCCCCGGCCGGGGAGCTGTTTTTT.

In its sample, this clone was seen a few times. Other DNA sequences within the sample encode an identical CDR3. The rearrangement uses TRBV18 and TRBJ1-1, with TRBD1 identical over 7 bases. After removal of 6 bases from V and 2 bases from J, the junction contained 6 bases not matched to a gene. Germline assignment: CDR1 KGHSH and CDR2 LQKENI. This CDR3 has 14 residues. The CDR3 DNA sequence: TGTGCCAGCTCGCAGGACAGGAAAAACACTGAAGCTTTCTTT. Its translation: CASSQDRKNTEAFF.

CDR3 amino acids: CAISEPQGAPNLDTQYF. CDR3 DNA sequence: TGTGCCATCAGTGAGCCACAGGGGGCCCCAAATTTAGATACGCAGTATTTT. The chain is built from TRBV10-3 and TRBJ2-3; TRBD1 aligns across 9 bases. J was trimmed by 5 bases and V by 2 bases; bases with no gene match: 11. CDR3 length: 17 residues. Germline CDR1 ENHRY, CDR2 SYGVKD.

The CDR3 DNA sequence: TGTGCCAGCAGCTTAGGCCCAGGGACTAGCGGTTCCAAAAACATTCAGTACTTC. It encodes CASSLGPGTSGSKNIQYF. The J gene is TRBJ2-4, the V gene TRBV13; 11 nucleotides match TRBD2. This CDR3 comprises 18 residues. The trim removed 0 bases at V and 2 bases at J, leaving 6 bases unmatched. Germline lookup yields CDR1 PRHDT and CDR2 FYEKMQ (reference sequence).

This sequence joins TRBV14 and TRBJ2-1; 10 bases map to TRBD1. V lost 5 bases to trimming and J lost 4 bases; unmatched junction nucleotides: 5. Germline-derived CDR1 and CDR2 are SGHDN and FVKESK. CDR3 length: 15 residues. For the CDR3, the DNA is TGTGCCAGCAGCAGACGGACAGGGGGTTACAATGAGCAGTTCTTC. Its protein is CASSRRTGGYNEQFF. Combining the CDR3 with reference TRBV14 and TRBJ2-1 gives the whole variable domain EAGVTQFPSHSVIEKGQTVTLRCDPISGHDNLYWYRRVMGKEIKFLLHFVKESKQDESGMPNNRFLAERTGGTYSTLKVQPAELEDSGVYFCASSRRTGGYNEQFFGPGTRLTVL.

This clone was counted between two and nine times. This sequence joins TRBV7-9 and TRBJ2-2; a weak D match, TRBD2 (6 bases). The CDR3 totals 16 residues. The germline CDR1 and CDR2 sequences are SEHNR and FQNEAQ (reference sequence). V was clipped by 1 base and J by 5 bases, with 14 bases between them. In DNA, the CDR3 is TGTGCCAGCAGCTTAGTAGGGGAGAGCGGGACCGGGGAGCTGTTTTTT. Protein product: CASSLVGESGTGELFF.

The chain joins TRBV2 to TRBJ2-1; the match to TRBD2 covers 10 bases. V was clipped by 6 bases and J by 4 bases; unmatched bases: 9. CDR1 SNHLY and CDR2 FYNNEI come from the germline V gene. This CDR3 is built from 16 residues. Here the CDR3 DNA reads TGTGCCAGCAGCGAAATGTCTAGCGGGAGTTACAATGAGCAGTTCTTC. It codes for CASSEMSSGSYNEQFF.

For the CDR3, the DNA is TGTGCCTGGAGCCGGGACAGGGTCGGAGAGACCCAGTACTTC. This gives the protein CAWSRDRVGETQYF. V is TRBV30 and J is TRBJ2-5, with 9 bases that match TRBD1. Looked up from germline, CDR1 is GTSNPN and CDR2 is SVGIG (reference sequence). Losses at the gene ends were 3 bases for V and 4 bases for J; bases not matched to a gene: 6. The CDR3 covers 14 residues.

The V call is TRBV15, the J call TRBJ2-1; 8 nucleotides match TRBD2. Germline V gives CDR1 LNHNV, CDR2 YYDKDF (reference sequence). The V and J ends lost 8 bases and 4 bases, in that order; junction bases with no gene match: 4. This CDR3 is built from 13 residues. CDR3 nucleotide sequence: TGTGCCACCGCAGCGGGGGTATACAATGAGCAGTTCTTC. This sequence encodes CATAAGVYNEQFF.

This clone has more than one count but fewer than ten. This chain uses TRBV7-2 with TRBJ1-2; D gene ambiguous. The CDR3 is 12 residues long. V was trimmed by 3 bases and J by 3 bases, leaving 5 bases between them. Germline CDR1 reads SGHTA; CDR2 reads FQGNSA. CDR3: CASSLSYYGYTF. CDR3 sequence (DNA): TGTGCCAGCAGCTTGTCGTACTATGGCTACACCTTC.

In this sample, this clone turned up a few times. The CDR3 DNA sequence: TGTGCCAGCAGCCTGCGTGGCGGGAACACAGATACGCAGTATTTT. Protein product: CASSLRGGNTDTQYF. The chain is built from TRBV6-4 and TRBJ2-3; tentative D call: TRBD2 (6 bases). Germline V lookup: CDR1 MRHNA, CDR2 SNTAGT. The CDR3 length is 15 residues. Trimming shortened V by 6 bases and J by 2 bases, and 15 bases separated the two germline ends.

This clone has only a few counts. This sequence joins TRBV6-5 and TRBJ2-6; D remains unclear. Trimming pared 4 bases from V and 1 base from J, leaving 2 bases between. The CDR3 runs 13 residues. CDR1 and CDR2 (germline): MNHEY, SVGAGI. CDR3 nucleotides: TGTGCCAGCAGTTCATCTGGGGCCAACGTCCTGACTTTC. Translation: CASSSSGANVLTF.

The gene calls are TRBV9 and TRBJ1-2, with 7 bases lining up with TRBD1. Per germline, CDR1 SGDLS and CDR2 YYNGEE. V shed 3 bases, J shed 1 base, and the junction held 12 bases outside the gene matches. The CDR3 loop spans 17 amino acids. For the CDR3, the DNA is TGTGCCAGCAGCGACCCCGGGACAGCGAGACTTAACTATGGCTACACCTTC. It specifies CASSDPGTARLNYGYTF. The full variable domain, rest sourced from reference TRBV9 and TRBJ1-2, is DSGVTQTPKHLITATGQRVTLRCSPRSGDLSVYWYQQSLDQGLQFLIQYYNGEERAKGNILERFSAQQFPDLHSELNLSSLELGDSALYFCASSDPGTARLNYGYTFGSGTRLTVV.

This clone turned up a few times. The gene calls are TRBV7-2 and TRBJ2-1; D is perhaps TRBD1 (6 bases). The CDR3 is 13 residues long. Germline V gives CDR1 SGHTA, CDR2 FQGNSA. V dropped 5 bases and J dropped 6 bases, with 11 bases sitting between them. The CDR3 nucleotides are TGTGCCAGCAGCGCACAGGGTCCCAATGAGCAGTTCTTC. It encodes CASSAQGPNEQFF.

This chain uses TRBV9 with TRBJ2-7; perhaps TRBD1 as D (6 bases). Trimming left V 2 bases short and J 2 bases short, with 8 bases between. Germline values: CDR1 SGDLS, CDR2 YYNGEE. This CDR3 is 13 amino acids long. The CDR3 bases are TGTGCCAGCAGCGTCGGACAGACCTACGAGCAGTACTTC. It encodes CASSVGQTYEQYF.

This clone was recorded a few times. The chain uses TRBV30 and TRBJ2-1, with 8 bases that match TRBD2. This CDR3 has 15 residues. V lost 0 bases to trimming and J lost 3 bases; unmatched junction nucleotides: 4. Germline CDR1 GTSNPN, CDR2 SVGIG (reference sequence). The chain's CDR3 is CAWSVVTSGYNEQFF. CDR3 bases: TGTGCCTGGAGTGTAGTAACTAGCGGCTACAATGAGCAGTTCTTC.